This T cell receptor (beta chain) was captured by sequencing in a study of T cell repertoires in cytomegalovirus infection. On the study more broadly: Alongside well-studied HLA-B-restricted CMV epitopes, recently identified HLA-C-restricted CMV epitopes were also used. In public TCR beta signatures, there were indications of both CMV infection and matching HLA type.

Germline assignment: CDR1 MGHRA and CDR2 YSYEKL. The CDR3 sequence is 13 residues long. Each CDR3 protein is one row after TCRdb ran MiXCR on the reads. This table holds approximately 1,000,000 distinct CDR3 sequences, approximately 31% found once. With respect to this clonotype: Antigen: not known. A junction boundary mismatches the germline segment, possibly from a read error.

The receptor was derived from a human donor in good health (CMV status not recorded). Some clones in this sample may be carry-over from other donors' samples. Sample: cultured CD8+ T cells from PBMCs, taken from culture after CMV antigen stimulation. The chain couples TRBV4-1 to TRBJ2-1, with D perhaps matching TRBD1 (5 bases). DNA of the CDR3: TGTGCCAGCAGCCCCGAACGAAGGACAGAGCAGTTCTTC. It is translated as CASSPERRTEQFF.